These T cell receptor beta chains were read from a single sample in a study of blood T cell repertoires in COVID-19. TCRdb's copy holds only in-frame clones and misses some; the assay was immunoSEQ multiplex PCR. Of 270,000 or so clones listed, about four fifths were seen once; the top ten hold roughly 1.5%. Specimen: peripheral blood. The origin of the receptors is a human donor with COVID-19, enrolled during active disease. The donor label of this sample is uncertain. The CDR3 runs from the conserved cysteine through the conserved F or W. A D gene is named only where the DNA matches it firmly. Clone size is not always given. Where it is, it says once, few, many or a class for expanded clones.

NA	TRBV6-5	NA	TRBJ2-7	TGTGCCAGCAGTTACTCCCCCGGACAGTTTTACGAGCAGTACTTC	CASSYSPGQFYEQYF
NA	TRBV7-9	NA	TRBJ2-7	TGTGCCAGCAGCCCCTCGGAGGGGTTCGCCTACGAGCAGTACTTC	CASSPSEGFAYEQYF
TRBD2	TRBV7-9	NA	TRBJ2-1	TGTGCCAGCAGCCCAAGAGCGGGACTCCTCTACAATGAGCAGTTCTTC	CASSPRAGLLYNEQFF
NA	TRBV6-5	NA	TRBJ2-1	TGTGCCAGCGGTCGGGGGAGCTCCTACAATGAGCAGTTCTTC	CASGRGSSYNEQFF
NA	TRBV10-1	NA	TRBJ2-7	TGCGCCAGCAGTGAGTCGAGCGCCTCCTACGAGCAGTACTTC	CASSESSASYEQYF
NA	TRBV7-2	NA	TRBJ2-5	TGTGCCAGCAGCTTTGAAGGAGGACTGACCCAGTACTTC	CASSFEGGLTQYF
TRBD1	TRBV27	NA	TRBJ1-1	TGTGCCAGCAGTTTATCGAACAGGGGGGGACCGCGGACTGAAGCTTTCTTT	CASSLSNRGGPRTEAFF
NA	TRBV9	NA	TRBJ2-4	TGTGCCAGCAGCGTCGGGGATGCCAAAAACATTCAGTACTTC	CASSVGDAKNIQYF
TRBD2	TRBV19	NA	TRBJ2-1	TGTGCCAGTAGTGTTCCGGGACTAGCGTACAATGAGCAGTTCTTC	CASSVPGLAYNEQFF
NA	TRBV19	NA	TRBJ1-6	TGTGCCAGCACCGGCTCCTATAATTCACCCCTCCACTTT	CASTGSYNSPLHF
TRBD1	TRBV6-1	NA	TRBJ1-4	TGTGCCAGCAGTGCCGTTAACACCGGGACAGCTAATGAAAAACTGTTTTTT	CASSAVNTGTANEKLFF
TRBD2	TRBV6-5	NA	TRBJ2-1	TGTGCCAGCAGGGTAGCGGGAGTGTCTGAGCAGTTCTTC	CASRVAGVSEQFF
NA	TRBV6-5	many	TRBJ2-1	TGTGCCAGCAGTTACAGGACAACCAACAATGAGCAGTTCTTC	CASSYRTTNNEQFF
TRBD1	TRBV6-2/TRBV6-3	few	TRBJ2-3	TGTGCCAGCAGTTACACCGTGGACAGGTTGACCACAGATACGCAGTATTTT	CASSYTVDRLTTDTQYF
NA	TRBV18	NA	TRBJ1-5	TGTGCCAGCTCACCGGAGCTGAATCAGCCCCAGCATTTT	CASSPELNQPQHF
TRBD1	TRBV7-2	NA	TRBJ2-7	TGTGCCAGCAGCCTAGACAGGGGGTCTTGGGGGCTGTACTTC	CASSLDRGSWGLYF
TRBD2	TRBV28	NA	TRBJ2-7	TGTGCCAGCAAGGCCGGACTAGCGGGAGCCGAGCAGTACTTC	CASKAGLAGAEQYF
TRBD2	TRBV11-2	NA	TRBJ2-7	TGTGCCAGCAGCTTAGATCGGGCTAGCGGGAGGGTCGAGCAGTACTTC	CASSLDRASGRVEQYF
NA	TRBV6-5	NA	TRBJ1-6	TGTGCCAGCAGCCTGGACAGTAATTCACCCCTCCACTTT	CASSLDSNSPLHF
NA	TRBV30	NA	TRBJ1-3	TGTGCCTGGAGACCCCCTGGGGCCGCGCGTTCTGGAAACACCATATATTTT	CAWRPPGAARSGNTIYF
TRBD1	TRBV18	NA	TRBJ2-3	TGTGCCAGCTCACAAGTACAGGGGGCGCTCGGCACAGATACGCAGTATTTT	CASSQVQGALGTDTQYF
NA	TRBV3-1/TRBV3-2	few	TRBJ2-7	TGTGCCAGCAGCCAAGTAACAGGGATAGGCTACGAGCAGTACTTC	CASSQVTGIGYEQYF
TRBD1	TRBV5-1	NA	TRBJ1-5	TGCGCCAGCAGCTTGGAGGGGGCTAAGGGACAGCCCCAGCATTTT	CASSLEGAKGQPQHF
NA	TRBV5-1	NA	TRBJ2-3	TGCGCCAGCAGCTTCCCCCTCCCGACTACATATGGCACAGATACGCAGTATTTT	CASSFPLPTTYGTDTQYF
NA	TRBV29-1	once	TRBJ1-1	TGCAGCGCCGGAGGGGGGGGCGAAGCTTTCTTT	CSAGGGGEAFF
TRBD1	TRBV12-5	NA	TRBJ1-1	TGTGCTAGTGGTTTGGAACAGGGGTCGAGAGCTTTCTTT	CASGLEQGSRAFF
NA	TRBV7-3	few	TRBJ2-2	TGTGCCAGCAGCACCCGAAGGAGACTAGTCAACGATTCATATACCAACACCGGGGAGCTGTTTTTT	CASSTRRRLVNDSYTNTGELFF
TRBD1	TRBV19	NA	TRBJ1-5	TGTGCCAGTAGCAGGGGACAGGAAAACAATCAGCCCCAGCATTTT	CASSRGQENNQPQHF
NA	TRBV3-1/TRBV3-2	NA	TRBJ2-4	TGTGCCAGCAGCCAACACCCCGGGAACCTAGGAAACATTCAGTACTTC	CASSQHPGNLGNIQYF
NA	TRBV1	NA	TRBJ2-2	TGCACCAGCAGCCTCCGGGGGGCGCGCGGGGAGCTGTTTTTT	CTSSLRGARGELFF
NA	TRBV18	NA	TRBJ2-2	TGTGCCAGCTCACTCTATCCAGGGCATATGTCCGGGGAGCTGTTTTTT	CASSLYPGHMSGELFF
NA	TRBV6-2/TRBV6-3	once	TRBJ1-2	TGTGCCAGCAGTACGACGAGTACGGGTGGCTACACCTTC	CASSTTSTGGYTF
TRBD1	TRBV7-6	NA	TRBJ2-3	TGTGCCAGCAGCTTAACAGGGGCAGATACGCAGTATTTT	CASSLTGADTQYF
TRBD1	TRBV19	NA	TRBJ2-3	TGTGCCAGTAGTGCGGACAGGGAGAGGGTGGCAGATACGCAGTATTTT	CASSADRERVADTQYF
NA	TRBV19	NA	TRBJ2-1	TGTGCCAGTACCTCCTTGGGAGAAGGGCAGTTCTTC	CASTSLGEGQFF
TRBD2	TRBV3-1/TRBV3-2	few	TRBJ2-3	TGTGCCAGCAGCCTAGGACTAGCGGGAGGCACAGATACGCAGTATTTT	CASSLGLAGGTDTQYF
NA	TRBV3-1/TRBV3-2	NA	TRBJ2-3	TGTGCCAGCAGCCAGGGGGGAGGTATCACAGATACGCAGTATTTT	CASSQGGGITDTQYF
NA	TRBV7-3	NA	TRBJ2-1	TGTGCCAGCAGCTTAGCCCCTCAGGTATACAATGAGCAGTTCTTC	CASSLAPQVYNEQFF
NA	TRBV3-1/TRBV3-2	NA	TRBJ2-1	TGTGCCAGCAGCCGGCGATCGCTAGCAGGCTACAATGAGCAGTTCTTC	CASSRRSLAGYNEQFF
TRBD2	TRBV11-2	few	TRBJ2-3	TGTGCCAGCAGCCAACGGGGGGGAGGCACAGATACGCAGTATTTT	CASSQRGGGTDTQYF
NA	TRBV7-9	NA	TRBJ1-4	TGTGCCAGCAGCTTAGGGGACAAGGGAAATGAAAAACTGTTTTTT	CASSLGDKGNEKLFF
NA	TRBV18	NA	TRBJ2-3	TGTGCCAGCTCCCCCGGGAGCCACACAGATACGCAGTATTTT	CASSPGSHTDTQYF
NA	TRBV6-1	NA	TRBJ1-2	TGTGCCAGCAGTGAATCCGAGTTCCTTACCTATGGCTACACCTTC	CASSESEFLTYGYTF
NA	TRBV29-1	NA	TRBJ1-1	TGCAGCGTTGTTTGGTCGAGGAATACTGAAGCTTTCTTT	CSVVWSRNTEAFF
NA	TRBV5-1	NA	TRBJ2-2	TGCGCCAGCAGCTTGGGAGGGTCGAACACCGGGGAGCTGTTTTTT	CASSLGGSNTGELFF
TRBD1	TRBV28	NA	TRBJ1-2	TGTGCCAGCAGTTTATGGGCAGGGGGCCGGTCTAACTATGGCTACACCTTC	CASSLWAGGRSNYGYTF
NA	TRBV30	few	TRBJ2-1	TGTGCTTGGGGCCGGGGACTCTACAATGAGCAGTTCTTC	CAWGRGLYNEQFF
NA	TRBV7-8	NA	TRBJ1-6	TGTGCCAGCAGCGACCCGACTGCTAGCTCCTATAATTCACCCCTCCACTTT	CASSDPTASSYNSPLHF
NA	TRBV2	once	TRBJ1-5	TGTGCCAGCAGTCGACAGAGTAGCAATCAGCCCCAGCATTTT	CASSRQSSNQPQHF
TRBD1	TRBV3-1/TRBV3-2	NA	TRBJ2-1	TGTGCCAGCAGCCTTCAACCGGGACAGGTCGTCTACAATGAGCAGTTCTTC	CASSLQPGQVVYNEQFF
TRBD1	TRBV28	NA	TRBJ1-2	TGTGCCAGCAGTGGGGACAGGGTGATAAGCTACACCTTC	CASSGDRVISYTF